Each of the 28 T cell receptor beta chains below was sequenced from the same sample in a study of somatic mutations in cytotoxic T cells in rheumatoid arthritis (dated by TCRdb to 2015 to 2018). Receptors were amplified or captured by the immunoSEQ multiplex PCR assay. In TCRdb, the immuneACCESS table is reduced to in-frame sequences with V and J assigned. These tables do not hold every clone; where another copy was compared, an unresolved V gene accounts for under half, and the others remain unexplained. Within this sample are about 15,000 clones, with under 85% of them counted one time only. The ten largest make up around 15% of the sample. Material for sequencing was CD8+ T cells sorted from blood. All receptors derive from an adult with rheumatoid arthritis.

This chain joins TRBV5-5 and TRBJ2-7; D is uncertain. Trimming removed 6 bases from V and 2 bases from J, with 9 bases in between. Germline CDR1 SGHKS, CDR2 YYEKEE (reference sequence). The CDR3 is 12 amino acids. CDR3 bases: TGTGCCAGCATCGGGCACCCCTACGAGCAGTACTTC. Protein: CASIGHPYEQYF.

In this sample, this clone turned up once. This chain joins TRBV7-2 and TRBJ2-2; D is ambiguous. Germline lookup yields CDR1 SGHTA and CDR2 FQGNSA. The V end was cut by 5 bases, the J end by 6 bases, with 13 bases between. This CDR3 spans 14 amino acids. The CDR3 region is CASSAPVLAGELFF. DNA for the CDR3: TGTGCCAGCAGCGCCCCCGTCTTAGCCGGGGAGCTGTTTTTT.

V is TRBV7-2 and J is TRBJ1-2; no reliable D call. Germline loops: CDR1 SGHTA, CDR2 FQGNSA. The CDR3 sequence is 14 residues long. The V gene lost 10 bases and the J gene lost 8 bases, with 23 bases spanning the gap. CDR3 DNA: TGTGCCACCCCCGGGAGCATGGACCCGATGGGCTACACCTTC. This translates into CATPGSMDPMGYTF.

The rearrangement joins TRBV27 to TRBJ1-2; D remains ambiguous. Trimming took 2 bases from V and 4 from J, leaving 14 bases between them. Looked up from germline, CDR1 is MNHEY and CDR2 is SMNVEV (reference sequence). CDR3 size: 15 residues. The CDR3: CASSLMRETVYGYTF. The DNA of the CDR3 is TGTGCCAGCAGTTTAATGAGGGAAACGGTCTATGGCTACACCTTC.

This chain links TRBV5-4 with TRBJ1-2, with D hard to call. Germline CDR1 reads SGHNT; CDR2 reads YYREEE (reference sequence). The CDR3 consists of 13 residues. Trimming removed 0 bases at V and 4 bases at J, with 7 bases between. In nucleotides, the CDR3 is TGTGCCAGCAGCTTGGGAGGACTCTATGGCTACACCTTC. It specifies CASSLGGLYGYTF.

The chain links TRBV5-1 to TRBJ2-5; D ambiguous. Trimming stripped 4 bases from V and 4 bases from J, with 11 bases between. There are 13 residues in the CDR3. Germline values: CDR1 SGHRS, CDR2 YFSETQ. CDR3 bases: TGCGCCAGCAGCGTAGAGTGGGGAGAGACCCAGTACTTC. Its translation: CASSVEWGETQYF.

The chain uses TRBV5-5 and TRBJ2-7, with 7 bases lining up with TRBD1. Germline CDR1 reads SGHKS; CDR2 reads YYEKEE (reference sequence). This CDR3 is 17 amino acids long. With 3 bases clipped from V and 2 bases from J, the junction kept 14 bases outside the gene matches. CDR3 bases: TGTGCCAGCAGCTCCGAGGTGGCAGGGGGTATCACCTACGAGCAGTACTTC. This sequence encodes CASSSEVAGGITYEQYF.

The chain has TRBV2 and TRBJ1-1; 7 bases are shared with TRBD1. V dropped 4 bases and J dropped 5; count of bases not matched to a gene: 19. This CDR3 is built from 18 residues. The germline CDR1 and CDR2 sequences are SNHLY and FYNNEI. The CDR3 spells CASSVRFTGVMLGTEAFF. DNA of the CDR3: TGTGCCAGCAGTGTAAGGTTTACAGGGGTTATGTTAGGGACTGAAGCTTTCTTT.

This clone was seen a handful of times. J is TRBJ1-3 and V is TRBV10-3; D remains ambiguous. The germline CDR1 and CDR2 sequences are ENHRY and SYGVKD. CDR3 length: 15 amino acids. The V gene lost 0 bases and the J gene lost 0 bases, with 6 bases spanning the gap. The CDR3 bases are TGTGCCATCAGTGAGTCTTTCCTCTCTGGAAACACCATATATTTT. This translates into CAISESFLSGNTIYF.

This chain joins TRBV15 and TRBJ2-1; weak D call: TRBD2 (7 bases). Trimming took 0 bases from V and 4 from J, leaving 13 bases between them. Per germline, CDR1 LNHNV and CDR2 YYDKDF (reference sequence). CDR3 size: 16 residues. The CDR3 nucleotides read TGTGCCACCAGCAGAGATAGGGGGGGGCTATACAATGAGCAGTTCTTC. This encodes CATSRDRGGLYNEQFF.

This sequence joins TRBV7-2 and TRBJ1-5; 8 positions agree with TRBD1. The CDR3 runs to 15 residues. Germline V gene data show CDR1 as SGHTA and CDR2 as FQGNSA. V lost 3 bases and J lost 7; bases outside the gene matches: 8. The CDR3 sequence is CASSFTTGGKQPQHF. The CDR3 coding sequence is TGTGCCAGCAGCTTTACAACAGGGGGGAAACAGCCCCAGCATTTT.

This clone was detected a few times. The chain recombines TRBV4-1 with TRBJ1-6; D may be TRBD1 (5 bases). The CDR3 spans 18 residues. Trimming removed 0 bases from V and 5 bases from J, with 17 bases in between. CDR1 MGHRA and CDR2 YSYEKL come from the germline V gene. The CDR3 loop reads CASSQEPSGTGNNSPLHF. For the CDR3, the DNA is TGCGCCAGCAGCCAAGAACCTTCCGGGACGGGGAATAATTCACCCCTCCACTTT.

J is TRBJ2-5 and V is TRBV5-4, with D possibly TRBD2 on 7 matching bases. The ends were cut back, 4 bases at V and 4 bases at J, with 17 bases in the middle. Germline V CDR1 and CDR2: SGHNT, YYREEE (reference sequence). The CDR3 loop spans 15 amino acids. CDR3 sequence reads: CASSIGGGAAETQYF. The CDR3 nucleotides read TGTGCCAGCAGCATTGGAGGGGGGGCAGCAGAGACCCAGTACTTC. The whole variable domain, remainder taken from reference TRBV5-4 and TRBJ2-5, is ETGVTQSPTHLIKTRGQQVTLRCSSQSGHNTVSWYQQALGQGPQFIFQYYREEENGRGNFPPRFSGLQFPNYSSELNVNALELDDSALYLCASSIGGGAAETQYFGPGTRLLVL.

The CDR3 region has the DNA TGTGCCAGCAGCTTAGTCAGGGCGGTTAATGAAAAACTGTTTTTT. Amino acid sequence: CASSLVRAVNEKLFF. This chain joins TRBV7-2 and TRBJ1-4; the D gene is possibly TRBD1 (5 bases). The V end lost 1 base, the J end lost 4 bases, and 10 bases lay between the germline ends. The CDR3 covers 15 residues. Germline loops: CDR1 SGHTA, CDR2 FQGNSA.

Written as DNA, the CDR3 is TGTGCCAGCAGTGGGGCCAACGTCCTGACTTTC. This codes for CASSGANVLTF. V gene TRBV7-6 combines with J gene TRBJ2-6; D is uncertain. Deletions cut 6 bases from V and 3 bases from J, with 0 bases between. The CDR3 extends over 11 amino acids. Germline-derived CDR1 and CDR2 are SGHVS and FNYEAQ.

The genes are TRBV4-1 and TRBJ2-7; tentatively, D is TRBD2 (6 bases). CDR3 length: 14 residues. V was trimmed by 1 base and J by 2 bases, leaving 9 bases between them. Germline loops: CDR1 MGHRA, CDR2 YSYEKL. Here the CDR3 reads CASSQVWGAYEQYF. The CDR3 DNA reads TGCGCCAGCAGCCAAGTATGGGGGGCCTACGAGCAGTACTTC.

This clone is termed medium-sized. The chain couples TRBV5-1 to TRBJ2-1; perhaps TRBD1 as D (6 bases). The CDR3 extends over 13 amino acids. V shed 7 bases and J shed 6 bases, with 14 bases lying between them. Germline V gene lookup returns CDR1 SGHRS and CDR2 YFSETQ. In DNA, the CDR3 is TGCGCCAGCTCCACAACAGGGTTCAATGAGCAGTTCTTC. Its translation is CASSTTGFNEQFF.

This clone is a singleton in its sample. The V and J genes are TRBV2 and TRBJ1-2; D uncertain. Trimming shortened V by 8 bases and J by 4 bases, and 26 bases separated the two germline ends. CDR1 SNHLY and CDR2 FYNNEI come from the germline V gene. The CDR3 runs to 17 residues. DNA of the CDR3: TGTGCCAGCTTGGGGTTGGACGCCGGCGGGATGAGCTATGGCTACACCTTC. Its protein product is CASLGLDAGGMSYGYTF. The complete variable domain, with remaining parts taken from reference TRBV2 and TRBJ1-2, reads EPEVTQTPSHQVTQMGQEVILRCVPISNHLYFYWYRQILGQKVEFLVSFYNNEISEKSEIFDDQFSVERPDGSNFTLKIRSTKLEDSAMYFCASLGLDAGGMSYGYTFGSGTRLTVV.

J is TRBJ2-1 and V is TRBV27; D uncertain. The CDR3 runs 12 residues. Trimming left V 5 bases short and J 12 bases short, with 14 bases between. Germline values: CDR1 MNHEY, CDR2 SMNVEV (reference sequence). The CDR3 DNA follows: TGTGCCAGCAGTCCACCCTCTTGGGTGCAGTTCTTC. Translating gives CASSPPSWVQFF.

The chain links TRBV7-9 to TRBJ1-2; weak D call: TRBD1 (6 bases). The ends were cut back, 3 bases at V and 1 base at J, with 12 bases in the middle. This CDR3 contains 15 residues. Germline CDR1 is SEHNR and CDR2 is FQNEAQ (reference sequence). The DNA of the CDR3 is TGTGCCAGCAGCTTTCCGGACAGTGGTAACTATGGCTACACCTTC. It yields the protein CASSFPDSGNYGYTF.

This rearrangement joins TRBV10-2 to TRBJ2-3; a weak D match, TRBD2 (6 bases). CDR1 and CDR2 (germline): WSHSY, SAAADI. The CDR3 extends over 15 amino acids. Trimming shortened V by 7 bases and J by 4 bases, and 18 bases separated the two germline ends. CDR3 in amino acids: CASTPWREGADTQYF. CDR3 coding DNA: TGCGCCAGCACTCCTTGGAGGGAAGGAGCAGATACGCAGTATTTT.

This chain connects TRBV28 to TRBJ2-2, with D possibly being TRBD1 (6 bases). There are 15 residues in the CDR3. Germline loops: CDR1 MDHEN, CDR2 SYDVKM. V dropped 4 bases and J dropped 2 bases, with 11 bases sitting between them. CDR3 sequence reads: CASSWGTPNTGELFF. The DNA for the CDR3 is TGTGCCAGCAGTTGGGGGACACCAAACACCGGGGAGCTGTTTTTT.

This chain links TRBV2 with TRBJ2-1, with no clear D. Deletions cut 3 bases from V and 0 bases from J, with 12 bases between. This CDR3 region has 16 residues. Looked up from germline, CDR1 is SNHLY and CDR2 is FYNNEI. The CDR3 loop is CASSDPSRISYNEQFF. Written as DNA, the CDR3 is TGTGCCAGCAGTGACCCGAGCAGGATCTCCTACAATGAGCAGTTCTTC.

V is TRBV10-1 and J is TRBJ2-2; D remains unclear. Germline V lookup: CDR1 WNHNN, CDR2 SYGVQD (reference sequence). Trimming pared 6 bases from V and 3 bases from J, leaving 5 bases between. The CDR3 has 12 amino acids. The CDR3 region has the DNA TGCGCCAGCAGCTCCGACACCGGGGAGCTGTTTTTT. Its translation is CASSSDTGELFF.

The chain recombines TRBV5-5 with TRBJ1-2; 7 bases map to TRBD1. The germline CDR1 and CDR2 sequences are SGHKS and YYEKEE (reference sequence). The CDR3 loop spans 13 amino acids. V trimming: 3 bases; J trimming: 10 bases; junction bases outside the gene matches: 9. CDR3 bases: TGTGCCAGCAGCTCCGGACAGGAACCCCACTACACCTTC. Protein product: CASSSGQEPHYTF.

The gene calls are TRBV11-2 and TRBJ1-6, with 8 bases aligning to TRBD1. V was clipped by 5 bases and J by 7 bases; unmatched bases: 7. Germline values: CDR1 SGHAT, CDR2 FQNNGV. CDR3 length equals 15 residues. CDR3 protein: CASSPRTGPNSPLHF. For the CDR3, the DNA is TGTGCCAGCAGCCCCAGGACAGGGCCGAATTCACCCCTCCACTTT.

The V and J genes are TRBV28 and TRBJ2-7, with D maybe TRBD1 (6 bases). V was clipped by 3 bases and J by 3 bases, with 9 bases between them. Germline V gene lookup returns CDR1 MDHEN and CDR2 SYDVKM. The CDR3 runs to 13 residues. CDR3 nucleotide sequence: TGTGCCAGCAGTTTCAGGGGTTTCTACGAGCAGTACGTC. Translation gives CASSFRGFYEQYV.

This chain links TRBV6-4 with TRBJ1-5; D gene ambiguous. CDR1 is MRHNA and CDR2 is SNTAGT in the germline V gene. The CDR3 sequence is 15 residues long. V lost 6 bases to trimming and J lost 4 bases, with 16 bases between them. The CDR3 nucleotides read TGTGCCAGCAGAGTTCGCAGGTGTGCGAATCAGCCCCAGCATTTT. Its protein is CASRVRRCANQPQHF.